The rows below give T cell receptor beta chains drawn from one sample of a study of cytomegalovirus exposure and HLA in healthy donors. The assay was immunoSEQ multiplex PCR, and TCRdb's table has in-frame clones only and misses some. The repertoire holds about 67,000 clones, with roughly 76% as singletons. The source material was PBMCs. The receptor source for this set is a man aged 55 to 70 in good health and CMV-seropositive. The CDR3 runs from the conserved cysteine through the conserved F or W. D genes are given only for firm matches. The size entry is marked missing in some rows and otherwise reads once, few, many or a size class.

TRBJ2-1 TRBD1 . TRBV18 CASSPINSQGLHNEQFF TGTGCCAGCTCACCTATTAATTCACAGGGGTTACACAATGAGCAGTTCTTC
TRBJ1-1 TRBD1 few TRBV5-4 CASSWGTGGNTEAFF TGTGCCAGCAGCTGGGGGACAGGAGGGAACACTGAAGCTTTCTTT
TRBJ2-1 TRBD2 . TRBV15 CATSMGLAGGYNEQFF TGTGCCACCAGCATGGGACTAGCGGGGGGTTACAATGAGCAGTTCTTC
TRBJ1-5 . . TRBV27 CASSLTSGNQPQHF TGTGCCAGCAGTTTGACATCTGGCAATCAGCCCCAGCATTTT
TRBJ1-3 . once TRBV5-1 CASSHQNGNTIYF TGCGCCAGCAGCCATCAAAATGGAAACACCATATATTTT
TRBJ1-2 TRBD1 . TRBV27 CASSLTYFHGTGVGYTF TGTGCCAGCAGTTTAACATATTTCCATGGGACAGGGGTTGGCTACACCTTC
TRBJ1-2 . . TRBV21-1 CASSYGGPNYGYTF TGTGCCAGCAGTTACGGAGGACCTAACTATGGCTACACCTTC
TRBJ1-2 TRBD1 . TRBV6-5 CASSSGGRYGYTF TGTGCCAGCAGTTCAGGGGGACGCTATGGCTACACCTTC
TRBJ1-5 TRBD1 . TRBV11-2 CASSLDQTGGSRHF TGTGCCAGCAGCTTAGACCAGACAGGGGGGAGTCGGCATTTT
TRBJ2-2 TRBD2 few TRBV29-1 CSVYAGGNTGELFF TGCAGCGTCTACGCGGGAGGAAACACCGGGGAGCTGTTTTTT
TRBJ1-6 . . TRBV5-6 CASRSGHRASPLHF TGTGCCAGCAGATCTGGACACCGGGCCTCACCCCTCCACTTT
TRBJ1-2 . . TRBV28 CASSTTGTYGYTF TGTGCCAGCAGTACGACAGGAACCTATGGCTACACCTTC
TRBJ2-3 . few TRBV27 CASSLKGEKTYTQYF TGTGCCAGCAGTTTAAAGGGGGAAAAAACATATACGCAGTATTTT
TRBJ2-4 . . TRBV19 CASSIVGVPGIQYF TGTGCCAGTAGTATAGTAGGGGTCCCCGGCATTCAGTACTTC
TRBJ1-2 . . TRBV20-1 CSASETGPTF TGCAGTGCTAGCGAAACAGGGCCCACCTTC
TRBJ2-5 . . TRBV5-1 CASSLSVYQETQYF TGCGCCAGCAGCTTGTCGGTGTACCAAGAGACCCAGTACTTC
TRBJ1-1 . few TRBV6-5 CASSLQWDTEAFF TGTGCCAGCAGTTTACAGTGGGACACTGAAGCTTTCTTT
TRBJ1-1 . . TRBV29-1 CSVEIVEAFF TGCAGCGTTGAAATAGTGGAAGCTTTCTTT
TRBJ2-5 TRBD2 . TRBV6-6 CASSYVSGRAYETQYF TGTGCCAGCAGTTACGTCAGTGGGAGGGCCTATGAGACCCAGTACTTC
TRBJ1-2 . . TRBV13 CASSSVRLGGRYGYTF TGTGCCAGCAGCTCTGTCCGGCTGGGGGGACGTTATGGCTACACCTTC
TRBJ2-5 . few TRBV11-2 CASSWGLRETQYF TGTGCCAGCAGCTGGGGGCTCAGGGAGACCCAGTACTTC
TRBJ2-1 TRBD1 . TRBV10-3 CAIGDRGNEQFF TGTGCCATCGGGGACAGGGGGAATGAGCAGTTCTTC
TRBJ2-7 TRBD2 . TRBV5-5 CASSILGLDEQYF TGTGCCAGCAGCATCCTGGGACTAGACGAGCAGTACTTC
TRBJ1-2 . few TRBV18 CASSPTQGIPDAF TGTGCCAGCTCACCTACCCAGGGCATCCCGGACGCCTTC
TRBJ2-5 . . TRBV7-7 CASSLDGGAPGTQYF TGTGCTAGCAGCTTAGATGGGGGGGCCCCCGGGACCCAGTACTTC
TRBJ1-2 TRBD1 . TRBV29-1 CSVTNDREMDGYTF TGCAGCGTTACAAACGACAGGGAAATGGATGGCTACACCTTC
TRBJ2-2 TRBD2 . TRBV10-1 CASGELAGTNTGELFF TGCGCCAGCGGAGAACTAGCGGGGACCAACACCGGGGAGCTGTTTTTT
TRBJ1-1 . . TRBV7-9 CSSSRDTEAFF TGTTCCAGCAGCCGAGACACTGAAGCTTTCTTT
TRBJ2-5 . once TRBV14 CASSLLSREETQYF TGTGCCAGCAGCCTTTTATCCAGGGAAGAGACCCAGTACTTC
TRBJ1-2 TRBD1 . TRBV5-1 CASSLDRGTSLYGYTF TGCGCCAGCAGCTTGGACAGGGGGACTTCCCTCTATGGCTACACCTTC
TRBJ2-3 . . TRBV7-9 CASSSGTHVPDTQYF TGTGCCAGCAGCTCCGGGACTCATGTCCCAGATACGCAGTATTTT
TRBJ1-2 . . TRBV5-4 CASSLEGGRGYTF TGTGCCAGCAGCTTGGAGGGGGGGCGCGGCTACACCTTC
TRBJ2-5 . . TRBV5-1 CASSLPTGGEETQYF TGCGCCAGCAGCTTGCCCACAGGGGGGGAAGAGACCCAGTACTTC
TRBJ1-3 . . TRBV5-1 CASSLVGNLLGDTIYF TGCGCCAGCAGCTTGGTCGGCAACCTCTTGGGAGACACCATATATTTT
TRBJ2-5 TRBD1 . TRBV15 CATSRENRGIQYF TGTGCCACCAGCAGAGAGAACAGGGGGATCCAGTACTTC
TRBJ2-7 TRBD1 few TRBV7-9 CASSSKGQAYEQYF TGTGCCAGCAGCTCCAAAGGACAGGCCTACGAGCAGTACTTC
TRBJ2-7 TRBD1 . TRBV11-3 CASGKQGPAYEQYF TGTGCCAGCGGAAAACAGGGGCCAGCCTACGAGCAGTACTTC
TRBJ2-3 TRBD2 . TRBV11-2 CASSLGLAGGTRTDTQYF TGTGCCAGCAGCCTCGGACTAGCGGGAGGGACTCGCACAGATACGCAGTATTTT
TRBJ2-5 TRBD2 few TRBV9 CASSERGGSWETQYF TGTGCCAGCAGCGAGCGCGGGGGGTCGTGGGAGACCCAGTACTTC
TRBJ2-7 . . TRBV7-2 CASSFLYEQYF TGTGCCAGCAGTTTTCTCTACGAGCAGTACTTC
TRBJ1-5 . few TRBV5-1 CASSLRGGNQPQHF TGCGCCAGCAGCTTGCGGGGTGGGAATCAGCCCCAGCATTTT
TRBJ1-1 TRBD1 . TRBV29-1 CSVLADRENTEAFF TGCAGCGTTCTTGCCGACAGGGAGAACACTGAAGCTTTCTTT
TRBJ1-1 . . TRBV18 CASSPTKNQKLMNTEAFF TGTGCCAGCTCACCCACGAAAAACCAAAAACTTATGAACACTGAAGCTTTCTTT
TRBJ1-5 . . TRBV21-1 CASRKLLNQPQHF TGTGCCAGCAGGAAGCTTCTCAATCAGCCCCAGCATTTT
TRBJ1-2 . . TRBV7-9 CASSFLDSNYGYTF TGTGCCAGCAGCTTCCTGGACAGTAACTATGGCTACACCTTC
TRBJ1-6 . . TRBV11-2 CASSLDRSDSPLHF TGTGCCAGCAGCTTAGACAGGTCTGATTCACCCCTCCACTTT
TRBJ1-2 . few TRBV11-3 CASSINRAGYTF TGTGCCAGCAGCATAAACAGGGCTGGCTACACCTTC
TRBJ2-7 TRBD1 . TRBV6-5 CASSSGTGNYEQYF TGTGCCAGCAGTTCCGGGACAGGGAACTACGAGCAGTACTTC
TRBJ1-5 . . TRBV5-8 CASSLVESQGFQHF TGTGCCAGCAGCTTGGTGGAGAGTCAGGGTTTCCAGCATTTT
TRBJ1-5 . . TRBV6-5 CASSRGAGLNQPQHF TGTGCCAGCAGCCGGGGGGCAGGACTAAATCAGCCCCAGCATTTT
TRBJ2-7 TRBD2 few TRBV5-1 CASSLEVGGEGEQYF TGCGCCAGCAGCCTTGAGGTAGGCGGGGAGGGAGAGCAGTACTTC